The sequence of this T cell receptor beta chain was determined in a study of control samples from healthy donors and cancer patients. Germline-derived CDR1 and CDR2 are MGHDK and SYGVNS. Losses at the gene ends were 4 bases for V and 0 bases for J; bases not matched to a gene: 8. The CDR3 consists of 17 residues. Profiled with immunoSEQ multiplex PCR; TCRdb holds only in-frame clones, not every one. The table shows tens of thousands of clones, with under 85% occurring only once. Source material: blood. This TCR came from a man between 60 and 70 years old in good health. The chain recombines TRBV25-1 with TRBJ2-3; 9 positions agree with TRBD2. DNA of the CDR3: TGTGCCAGCAGTGGGCCTAGCGGGACGGCTAGCACAGATACGCAGTATTTT. Translating it yields CASSGPSGTASTDTQYF.